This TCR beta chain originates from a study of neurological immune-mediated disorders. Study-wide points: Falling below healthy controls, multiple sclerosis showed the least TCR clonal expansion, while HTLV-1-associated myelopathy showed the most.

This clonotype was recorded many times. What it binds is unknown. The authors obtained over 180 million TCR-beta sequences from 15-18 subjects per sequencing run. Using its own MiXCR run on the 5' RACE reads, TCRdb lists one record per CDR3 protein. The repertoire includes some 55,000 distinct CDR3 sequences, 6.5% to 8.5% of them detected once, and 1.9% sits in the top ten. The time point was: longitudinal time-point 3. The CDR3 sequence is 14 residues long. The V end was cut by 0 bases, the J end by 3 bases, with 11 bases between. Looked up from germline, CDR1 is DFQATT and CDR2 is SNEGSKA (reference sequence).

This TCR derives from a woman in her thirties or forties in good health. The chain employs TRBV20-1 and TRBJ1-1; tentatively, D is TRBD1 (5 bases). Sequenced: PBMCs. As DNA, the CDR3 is TGCAGTGCTAGAGAGGTGGAGGGACACACTGAAGCTTTCTTT. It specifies CSAREVEGHTEAFF.